This is a list of T cell receptor beta chains from one sample in a study of blood T cell repertoires in COVID-19. Profiling relied on immunoSEQ multiplex PCR, and the TCRdb table lists in-frame clones only, not all of them. Among about 160,000 clones listed, 82% were seen once. Sequenced: peripheral blood. These receptors all come from a middle-aged woman with COVID-19, enrolled during active disease. The CDR3 runs from the conserved cysteine through the conserved F or W. D genes are given only for firm matches. Clone size is not always given. Where it is, it says once, few, many or a class for expanded clones.

clone_size: -; d_call: -; j_call: TRBJ1-5; v_call: TRBV30; cdr3_nt: TGTGCCTGGTCTCGGGGGAACAATCAGCCCCAGCATTTT; cdr3_aa: CAWSRGNNQPQHF
clone_size: -; d_call: TRBD2; j_call: TRBJ2-2; v_call: TRBV7-9; cdr3_nt: TGTGCCAGCAGGGAGGGACTAGCGGAAAAAAACACCGGGGAGCTGTTTTTT; cdr3_aa: CASREGLAEKNTGELFF
clone_size: -; d_call: -; j_call: TRBJ1-5; v_call: TRBV6-6; cdr3_nt: TGTGCCACCCCGGGCCCCGGGGGCAATCAGCCCCAGCATTTT; cdr3_aa: CATPGPGGNQPQHF
clone_size: -; d_call: TRBD2; j_call: TRBJ2-1; v_call: TRBV12-3/TRBV12-4; cdr3_nt: TGTGCCAGCAGCCTAGCGGGAGGGAAGTTCTTC; cdr3_aa: CASSLAGGKFF
clone_size: -; d_call: TRBD1; j_call: TRBJ2-3; v_call: TRBV12-3/TRBV12-4; cdr3_nt: TGTGCCAGCAGTACGACGCAGGGGGCAGCGCAGTATTTT; cdr3_aa: CASSTTQGAAQYF
clone_size: -; d_call: -; j_call: TRBJ1-1; v_call: TRBV19; cdr3_nt: TGTGCCAGTAGTCCATATGACACCAACACTGAAGCTTTCTTT; cdr3_aa: CASSPYDTNTEAFF
clone_size: -; d_call: -; j_call: TRBJ1-1; v_call: TRBV30; cdr3_nt: TGTGCCGCTCAGGGTGGAAGGACTGAAGCTTTCTTT; cdr3_aa: CAAQGGRTEAFF
clone_size: -; d_call: TRBD1; j_call: TRBJ2-1; v_call: TRBV6-5; cdr3_nt: TGTGCCAGCAGTTTGAAACCGGGACAGCTTCAGCAGTTCTTC; cdr3_aa: CASSLKPGQLQQFF
clone_size: -; d_call: TRBD2; j_call: TRBJ2-1; v_call: TRBV11-3; cdr3_nt: TGTGCCAGCAGCCCCACTAGCGGAGCCTACAATGAGCAGTTCTTC; cdr3_aa: CASSPTSGAYNEQFF
clone_size: -; d_call: -; j_call: TRBJ1-5; v_call: TRBV6-6; cdr3_nt: TGTGCCAGCGGGCACCTATCAGCCCAGCATTTT; cdr3_aa: CASGHLSAQHF
clone_size: once; d_call: TRBD2; j_call: TRBJ2-1; v_call: TRBV4-1; cdr3_nt: TGCGCCAGCAGCCAAGGGCCTAGCGGGGGGGCCGGAAATGAGCAGTTCTTC; cdr3_aa: CASSQGPSGGAGNEQFF
clone_size: few; d_call: -; j_call: TRBJ2-7; v_call: TRBV6-5; cdr3_nt: TGTGCCAGCAGTTATCAGGGGGGAAGTTACGAGCAGTACTTC; cdr3_aa: CASSYQGGSYEQYF
clone_size: -; d_call: TRBD1; j_call: TRBJ2-7; v_call: TRBV2; cdr3_nt: TGTGCCAGCCTCCTCGACAGGGGCGAGCAGTACTTC; cdr3_aa: CASLLDRGEQYF
clone_size: -; d_call: TRBD2; j_call: TRBJ2-2; v_call: TRBV5-1; cdr3_nt: TGCGCCAGCAGCTTGGCGGCCGGGACTAGCGGCACCGGGGAGCTGTTTTTT; cdr3_aa: CASSLAAGTSGTGELFF
clone_size: -; d_call: -; j_call: TRBJ1-1; v_call: TRBV27; cdr3_nt: TGTGCCAGCAGTTTTGCGATGCGGGGGGCGGGTGCTTTCTTT; cdr3_aa: CASSFAMRGAGAFF
clone_size: -; d_call: -; j_call: TRBJ2-7; v_call: TRBV6-6; cdr3_nt: TGTGCCAGCAGTTACCGACTAGGTAACGACGAGCAGTACTTC; cdr3_aa: CASSYRLGNDEQYF
clone_size: -; d_call: TRBD1; j_call: TRBJ1-1; v_call: TRBV6-5; cdr3_nt: TGTGCCAGCAGCCCCTGGACAGGCATGAACACTGAAGCTTTCTTT; cdr3_aa: CASSPWTGMNTEAFF
clone_size: -; d_call: -; j_call: TRBJ1-1; v_call: TRBV29-1; cdr3_nt: TGCAGCGTTGATTTGAGTCGGACTGAAGCTTTCTTT; cdr3_aa: CSVDLSRTEAFF
clone_size: -; d_call: -; j_call: TRBJ1-2; v_call: TRBV2; cdr3_nt: TGTGCCAGCAGGGAACAGGCCTCAGAGAGGGCTGGCTACACCTTC; cdr3_aa: CASREQASERAGYTF
clone_size: -; d_call: -; j_call: TRBJ2-3; v_call: TRBV19; cdr3_nt: TGTGCCAGTACCTCCTGGGGGGGGCGGATAGATACGCAGTATTTT; cdr3_aa: CASTSWGGRIDTQYF
clone_size: -; d_call: TRBD1; j_call: TRBJ2-5; v_call: TRBV4-1; cdr3_nt: TGCGCCAGCAGTCCCGACAGGGTGGTAGAGACCCAGTACTTC; cdr3_aa: CASSPDRVVETQYF
clone_size: -; d_call: -; j_call: TRBJ2-2; v_call: TRBV27; cdr3_nt: TGTGCCAGCAGAAATGACAGGCCCCGAGGCACCGGGGAGCTGTTTTTT; cdr3_aa: CASRNDRPRGTGELFF
clone_size: -; d_call: -; j_call: TRBJ2-5; v_call: TRBV5-6; cdr3_nt: TGTGCCAGCAGCAAAACTGGGGGGATCTGGGAGGAAGAGACCCAGTACTTC; cdr3_aa: CASSKTGGIWEEETQYF
clone_size: -; d_call: TRBD2; j_call: TRBJ2-5; v_call: TRBV9; cdr3_nt: TGTGCCAGCAGCTTGGGACTAGCGGGGACCGACGGGTCCCGAGAGACCCAGTACTTC; cdr3_aa: CASSLGLAGTDGSRETQYF
clone_size: -; d_call: -; j_call: TRBJ2-1; v_call: TRBV5-1; cdr3_nt: TGCGCCAGCAGCTTGGGCGATGGGCTCAATGAGCAGTTCTTC; cdr3_aa: CASSLGDGLNEQFF
clone_size: few; d_call: -; j_call: TRBJ1-5; v_call: TRBV27; cdr3_nt: TGTGCCAGCAGCCAGGGGCACAATCAGCCCCAGCATTTT; cdr3_aa: CASSQGHNQPQHF
clone_size: -; d_call: TRBD1; j_call: TRBJ1-2; v_call: TRBV2; cdr3_nt: TGTGCCAGCAGCCCAGGGGGGAACTATGGCTACACCTTC; cdr3_aa: CASSPGGNYGYTF
clone_size: -; d_call: TRBD2; j_call: TRBJ2-1; v_call: TRBV11-2; cdr3_nt: TGTGCCAGCAGCCCCAACGGGCGAGCGGGGGGCCCCTACAATGAGCAGTTCTTC; cdr3_aa: CASSPNGRAGGPYNEQFF
clone_size: -; d_call: -; j_call: TRBJ1-5; v_call: TRBV15; cdr3_nt: TGTGCCACCAGCAGCGAGGGCTGGGATCAGCCCCAGCATTTT; cdr3_aa: CATSSEGWDQPQHF
clone_size: few; d_call: -; j_call: TRBJ2-5; v_call: TRBV6-5; cdr3_nt: TGTGCCAGTTTGTACGGGGATGGCCAGGAGACCCAGTACTTC; cdr3_aa: CASLYGDGQETQYF
clone_size: -; d_call: -; j_call: TRBJ2-1; v_call: TRBV2; cdr3_nt: TGTGCCAGCAGTGAGACATCCGGGCAGTTCTTC; cdr3_aa: CASSETSGQFF